The 17 T cell receptor beta chains listed next were all sequenced from one sample in a study of untreated major depressive disorder. The assay was immunoSEQ multiplex PCR, and TCRdb's table has in-frame clones only and misses some. Of just under 20,000 clones listed, roughly 84% are singletons. Sequenced material: CD4+ T cells from PBMCs. These receptors originate from a woman in her twenties or thirties in good health.

This clone appeared once. The chain joins TRBV30 to TRBJ2-1; tentative D call: TRBD2 (5 bases). This CDR3 is built from 14 residues. The germline V gene has CDR1 GTSNPN and CDR2 SVGIG (reference sequence). V was pared by 5 bases and J by 5 bases, with 16 bases between. In nucleotides, the CDR3 is TGTGCCTGGGGGTCTACGGTCGGGGACAATGAGCAGTTCTTC. It specifies CAWGSTVGDNEQFF.

V gene TRBV7-9 combines with J gene TRBJ2-1; 12 nucleotides match TRBD2. The CDR3 runs 15 residues. V lost 2 bases, J lost 6 bases, and 2 bases stayed unmatched. In germline, CDR1 is SEHNR, CDR2 FQNEAQ (reference sequence). The CDR3 DNA reads TGTGCCAGCAGCTTATCTAGCGGGAGGGCCAATGAGCAGTTCTTC. Its protein product is CASSLSSGRANEQFF.

V is TRBV7-3 and J is TRBJ2-1; TRBD1 agrees at 8 bases. Germline V gene sequence: CDR1 SGHTA, CDR2 FQGTGA. The CDR3 runs 14 residues. Unmatched junction bases numbered 10, after V lost 5 bases and J lost 10 bases. The chain's CDR3 is CASSPQTGAQEQFF. The CDR3 nucleotides read TGTGCCAGCAGCCCCCAGACAGGGGCTCAGGAGCAGTTCTTC.

The chain combines TRBV28 with TRBJ2-7, with D perhaps matching TRBD1 (5 bases). The germline V and J ends were trimmed by 8 bases and 4 bases, with 15 bases remaining between them. This CDR3 has 13 amino acids. Looked up from germline, CDR1 is MDHEN and CDR2 is SYDVKM. The CDR3 sequence: CASWEGASYEQYF. The CDR3 nucleotides are TGTGCCAGCTGGGAAGGGGCCTCTTACGAGCAGTACTTC.

The chain recombines TRBV6-6 with TRBJ1-5; 8 bases fit TRBD1. CDR1 MNHNY and CDR2 SVGAGI come from the germline V gene (reference sequence). After removal of 5 bases from V and 6 bases from J, the junction contained 9 bases not matched to a gene. The CDR3 extends over 15 amino acids. The CDR3 here is CASSPGTGAGQPQHF. The DNA for the CDR3 is TGTGCCAGCAGTCCAGGGACAGGTGCTGGTCAGCCCCAGCATTTT.

This chain joins TRBV7-3 and TRBJ1-2; 8 nucleotides match TRBD1. V shed 1 base and J 6 bases; nucleotides not matched to a gene: 4. CDR1 is SGHTA and CDR2 is FQGTGA in the germline V gene. The CDR3 is 14 amino acids. CDR3 DNA sequence: TGTGCCAGCAGCTTAAACCCGACAGGGGATGGCTACACCTTC. Its translation is CASSLNPTGDGYTF.

The chain links TRBV27 to TRBJ2-7, with D tentatively TRBD1 (6 bases). The CDR3 sequence is 14 residues long. Trimming took 2 bases from V and 1 from J, leaving 9 bases between them. CDR1 is MNHEY and CDR2 is SMNVEV in the germline V gene (reference sequence). CDR3 protein: CASSLIGQSYEQYF. The DNA for the CDR3 is TGTGCCAGCAGTTTAATAGGACAGTCCTACGAGCAGTACTTC.

This clone was observed a few times. Compared with germline, one end of the junction differs, possibly owing to a read error. This chain uses TRBV15 with TRBJ2-3; D ambiguous. The CDR3 consists of 14 residues. Germline CDR1 LNHNV, CDR2 YYDKDF (reference sequence). The CDR3 is CATSRDWTTDTQYF. The CDR3 DNA sequence: TGTGCCACCAGTAGAGACTGGACCACAGATACGCAGTATTTT. Full variable domain (remainder filled in from reference TRBV15 and TRBJ2-3): DAMVIQNPRYQVTQFGKPVTLSCSQTLNHNVMYWYQQKSSQAPKLLFHYYDKDFNNEADTPDNFQSRRPNTSFCFLDIRSPGLGDTAMYLCATSRDWTTDTQYFGPGTRLTVL.

The CDR3 region is CASSPPLRVGPNYEQYF. For the CDR3, the DNA is TGTGCCAGCAGCCCCCCATTGCGGGTAGGGCCCAACTACGAGCAGTACTTC. The V gene is TRBV7-8, the J gene TRBJ2-7; a possible D gene is TRBD2 (5 bases). The CDR3 consists of 17 residues. Germline values: CDR1 SGHVS, CDR2 FQNEAQ. Deletions cut 5 bases from V and 3 bases from J, with 23 bases between.

This chain connects TRBV9 to TRBJ2-1; D tentatively reads TRBD1 or TRBD2 (6 bases each). The CDR3 sequence is 14 residues long. Per germline, CDR1 SGDLS and CDR2 YYNGEE. Trimming shortened V by 2 bases and J by 10 bases, and 16 bases separated the two germline ends. CDR3 sequence (DNA): TGTGCCAGCAGCGTCGGGTGGGGGGCAAAGGAGCAGTTCTTC. Its translation is CASSVGWGAKEQFF.

The gene calls are TRBV2 and TRBJ2-7; 14 bases are shared with TRBD2. CDR1 is SNHLY and CDR2 is FYNNEI in the germline V gene. J gave up 5 bases and V 6 bases, and 3 bases lay outside the gene matches. This CDR3 has 14 amino acids. The chain's CDR3 is CASSGTSGRDEQYF. CDR3 bases: TGTGCCAGCAGCGGGACTAGCGGGAGAGACGAGCAGTACTTC.

V is TRBV29-1 and J is TRBJ2-1; maybe TRBD2 (7 bases). V was cut by 4 bases and J by 2 bases, with 21 bases left in between. Per germline, CDR1 SQVTM and CDR2 ANQGSEA. The CDR3 is 17 amino acids. CDR3 residues: CSVVGGLADFTYNEQFF. The CDR3 DNA sequence: TGCAGCGTTGTGGGGGGGCTGGCCGACTTCACCTACAATGAGCAGTTCTTC.

The chain uses TRBV28 and TRBJ1-3; D might be TRBD1 (6 bases). This CDR3 is 15 amino acids long. V was trimmed by 6 bases and J by 4 bases, leaving 16 bases between them. The germline V gene encodes CDR1 MDHEN and CDR2 SYDVKM. CDR3 residues: CASSSGQTAGNTIYF. The DNA of the CDR3 is TGTGCCAGCAGCTCTGGACAGACCGCAGGAAACACCATATATTTT.

The genes are TRBV21-1 and TRBJ2-7. TRBV21-1 is termed a pseudogene. This CDR3 has 15 residues. Written as DNA, the CDR3 is TGTGCCAGCAGCAAACTTTGCTTCGTCCCCTGCGAGCAGTACTTC. Translation gives CASSKLCFVPCEQYF.

This clone occurred once. This chain connects TRBV7-9 to TRBJ2-5; possibly TRBD1 or TRBD2 for D (5 bases each). Germline V gene lookup returns CDR1 SEHNR and CDR2 FQNEAQ (reference sequence). Trimming shortened V by 5 bases and J by 5 bases, and 21 bases separated the two germline ends. The length of the CDR3 is 16 residues. CDR3 region: CASSNPKDPWGETQYF. The CDR3 nucleotides read TGTGCCAGCAGCAACCCAAAGGATCCCTGGGGGGAGACCCAGTACTTC.

This clone was picked up one time. The chain carries TRBV5-1 and TRBJ2-1; 10 positions agree with TRBD2. V lost 0 bases, J lost 4 bases, and 7 bases stayed unmatched. The CDR3 length is 17 residues. The germline V gene encodes CDR1 SGHRS and CDR2 YFSETQ. This chain's CDR3 is CASSLGASGSSYNEQFF. Written as DNA, the CDR3 is TGCGCCAGCAGCTTGGGGGCTAGCGGGAGTTCGTACAATGAGCAGTTCTTC.

The chain recombines TRBV30 with TRBJ2-1; TRBD1 might be the D (6 bases). The V end was cut by 2 bases, the J end by 9 bases, with 20 bases between. Germline CDR1 is GTSNPN and CDR2 is SVGIG (reference sequence). The length of the CDR3 is 15 residues. The CDR3 loop reads CAWSRDTLRMGEQFF. The CDR3, as DNA: TGTGCCTGGAGTAGGGACACCCTAAGGATGGGTGAGCAGTTCTTC.